This TCR beta chain was sequenced for a study of cytomegalovirus exposure and HLA in healthy donors. In the study overall: Among 150 million to 200 million T cells, an earlier analysis found around 100 million unique TCR beta sequences. Approximately 77 million unique TCRs from HLA-typed donors were held in an early release of data.

Whole-study results and caveats: Specific recognition of CMV antigens was confirmed in vitro for a few chains (all CMV-associated). Diagnosis of cytomegalovirus status made by the classifier reportedly showed high specificity and sensitivity.

Comment on this clone: What it recognizes is unknown.

Per the germline V gene, CDR1 is SQVTM and CDR2 is ANQGSEA. This CDR3 region has 14 residues. The junction had 4 bases not matched to a gene; V was cut back by 6 bases and J by 1 base. Researchers ran the PCR with 60 Vbeta and 13 Jbeta primers. The data were produced by immunoSEQ multiplex PCR, yet TCRdb's version contains in-frame clones alone and is incomplete. The sample yields under 130,000 clones, around 61% seen once. This TCR was recovered from a woman between 50 and 59 years old in good health and CMV-seronegative. The gene calls are TRBV29-1 and TRBJ2-7; 12 nucleotides align to TRBD2. The sample consisted of PBMCs. The DNA of the CDR3 is TGCAGCGTCCCGACTAGCGGGAGATCCTACGAGCAGTACTTC. It codes for CSVPTSGRSYEQYF.